The source of this TCR beta chain is a study of CD8 T cells in ankylosing spondylitis. V was trimmed by 4 bases and J by 3 bases, leaving 6 bases between them. Germline-derived CDR1 and CDR2 are DFQATT and SNEGSKA (reference sequence). The CDR3 runs 11 residues. This clonotype occurred a few times. TCRdb passed the 5' RACE reads through MiXCR, listing each CDR3 protein once. The profile shows 180,000 or so distinct CDR3 sequences, more than 9% of them singletons. Specimen: blood, either unsorted or a sorted T cell fraction (not recorded which). The gene calls are TRBV20-1 and TRBJ1-2, with D uncertain. The clonotype comes from a male donor with ankylosing spondylitis or in good health (not recorded which). The CDR3 spells CSATTDYGYTF. CDR3 nucleotides: TGCAGTGCTACGACGGACTATGGCTACACCTTC.